This paragraph covers one T cell receptor (beta chain) sequence. The data derive from a study of human thymus T cells. The data were produced by immunoSEQ multiplex PCR, yet TCRdb's version contains in-frame clones alone and is incomplete. This sample yields about 44,000 clones, of which 94% are seen a single time; around 0.12% belongs to the top ten. CDR3 size: 16 residues. Germline lookup yields CDR1 SGHTA and CDR2 FQGNSA. The ends were cut back, 5 bases at V and 0 bases at J, with 13 bases in the middle. The chain carries TRBV7-2 and TRBJ2-2; D call uncertain. The TCR originated in a boy under two years old with a congenital heart defect but otherwise immunologically healthy. Input material: blood. CDR3 protein: CASSRRVPPNTGELFF. CDR3 nucleotides: TGTGCCAGCAGCCGAAGGGTCCCACCGAACACCGGGGAGCTGTTTTTT. The whole variable domain, remainder taken from reference TRBV7-2 and TRBJ2-2, is GAGVSQSPSNKVTEKGKDVELRCDPISGHTALYWYRQSLGQGLEFLIYFQGNSAPDKSGLPSDRFSAERTGGSVSTLTIQRTQQEDSAVYLCASSRRVPPNTGELFFGEGSRLTVL.